This TCR beta chain was profiled in a study of response to subunit inactivated influenza vaccine. The V gene lost 5 bases and the J gene lost 6 bases, with 14 bases spanning the gap. This CDR3 region has 14 residues. The germline CDR1 and CDR2 sequences are SGHDT and YYEEEE. TCRdb re-analysed the RT-PCR reads in MiXCR, keeping a single row per CDR3 protein. Among 500,000 to 550,000 distinct CDR3 sequences listed, roughly a quarter were seen once. The data also belong to a second study, concerning T cells expressing NK-cell markers. That study reports: The cDNA for TCR beta came from 5'RACE template switching with UMIs. Of the CD8+ T cell pool in more than 5 donors, about 1.0-8% was accounted for by dominant NKG2C+ clonotypes. Once again these clonotypes came out on top in the CD3+CD56-NKG2C+ fraction of a few donors.

V usage is TRBV5-6 and J usage is TRBJ2-2; D might be TRBD2 (7 bases). The material sequenced was CD4+ T cells sorted from PBMCs, taken roughly 12 days after vaccination. This clonotype was sampled from a man aged 50-59 years who received an inactivated influenza vaccine. CDR3 sequence: CASRGGDLPGELFF. The CDR3 DNA follows: TGTGCCAGCAGAGGGGGGGACCTGCCCGGGGAGCTGTTTTTT. The full variable domain, in which reference TRBV5-6 and TRBJ2-2 provide the parts outside the CDR3, is DAGVTQSPTHLIKTRGQQVTLRCSPKSGHDTVSWYQQALGQGPQFIFQYYEEEERQRGNFPDRFSGHQFPNYSSELNVNALLLGDSALYLCASRGGDLPGELFFGEGSRLTVL.